Shown below are 23 T cell receptor beta chains from a single sample sequenced in a study of blood T cells in healthy people across ages. With a J-beta primer mix and a sample-barcoded 5' primer, a second PCR ran roughly 6 to 11 cycles. TCRdb used MiXCR to reprocess the 5' RACE reads, holding one entry per CDR3 protein. The sample records just under 550,000 distinct CDR3 sequences, around 24% being singletons. Separately, the same data were catalogued under a study of T cells of mothers and their children.

Sequenced sample: blood. These receptor sequences come from a boy aged 5-17 years in good health.

This sequence joins TRBV7-2 and TRBJ2-5, with TRBD2 matching 8 bases. There are 16 residues in the CDR3. V shed 3 bases, J shed 5 bases, and the junction held 11 bases outside the gene matches. The V gene's germline CDR1 is SGHTA and CDR2 FQGNSA. The CDR3 DNA sequence: TGTGCCAGCAGCTTGGTTACGGGAGGGCCTTCGGAGACCCAGTACTTC. Protein: CASSLVTGGPSETQYF.

The chain joins TRBV9 to TRBJ1-2; the D is unclear. The CDR3 is 12 residues long. Trimming left V 3 bases short and J 4 bases short, with 7 bases between. Germline values: CDR1 SGDLS, CDR2 YYNGEE. The CDR3 DNA sequence: TGTGCCAGCAGCGCCCTCCTCTATGGCTACACCTTC. Its translation: CASSALLYGYTF.

This clonotype was observed a few times. The chain has TRBV5-1 and TRBJ1-2; maybe TRBD1 (5 bases). Germline V gene sequence: CDR1 SGHRS, CDR2 YFSETQ. Trimming shortened V by 2 bases and J by 3 bases, and 8 bases separated the two germline ends. The CDR3 is 13 amino acids. CDR3 region: CASSFGADYGYTF. In DNA form, the CDR3 reads TGCGCCAGCAGCTTTGGGGCCGACTATGGCTACACCTTC.

The CDR3 region is CASSLVWGNYGYTF. As DNA, the CDR3 is TGTGCCAGCAGCTTAGTGTGGGGCAACTATGGCTACACCTTC. V and J are TRBV7-2 and TRBJ1-2; tentatively, D is TRBD1 (5 bases). CDR1 is SGHTA, CDR2 FQGNSA, per germline. V was shortened by 1 base and J by 2 bases, with 8 bases between the two germline ends. The CDR3 covers 14 residues.

This clonotype has ten or more counts. This CDR3 reads CASRRPTGPPGYTF. CDR3 coding DNA: TGTGCCAGCAGACGCCCGACAGGGCCCCCCGGCTACACCTTC. The chain combines TRBV27 with TRBJ1-2, with 7 positions matching TRBD1. V dropped 6 bases and J dropped 8; count of bases not matched to a gene: 12. The CDR3 is made up of 14 amino acids. From germline, CDR1 is MNHEY and CDR2 SMNVEV (reference sequence).

This clonotype was observed a few times. This chain links TRBV6-6 with TRBJ2-7; TRBD1 matches 7 bases. The length of the CDR3 is 14 residues. Germline loops: CDR1 MNHNY, CDR2 SVGAGI (reference sequence). J was trimmed by 0 bases and V by 5 bases; bases with no gene match: 4. The CDR3 DNA reads as TGTGCCAGCAGTAAACAGGGGACCTCCTACGAGCAGTACTTC. Amino acid sequence: CASSKQGTSYEQYF.

The chain employs TRBV18 and TRBJ2-5; the D gene could be TRBD1 or TRBD2 (5 bases each). With 0 bases removed from V and 0 bases from J, the gap between germline ends came to 8 bases. Germline V CDR1 and CDR2: KGHSH, LQKENI. This CDR3 region has 15 residues. The DNA of the CDR3 is TGTGCCAGCTCACCACCGGGGGATTACCAAGAGACCCAGTACTTC. Amino acids: CASSPPGDYQETQYF.

This clonotype occurred a few times. V gene TRBV28 combines with J gene TRBJ2-5, with D perhaps being TRBD1 or TRBD2 (5 bases each). The CDR3 consists of 14 residues. V was trimmed by 6 bases and J by 5 bases, leaving 16 bases between them. Germline values: CDR1 MDHEN, CDR2 SYDVKM. In DNA, the CDR3 is TGTGCCAGCAGATCGCCGGGGCGCCCGGAGACCCAGTACTTC. It codes for CASRSPGRPETQYF.

The chain combines TRBV3-1 with TRBJ2-5; D is possibly TRBD1 (6 bases). CDR1 is LGHDT and CDR2 is YNNKEL in the germline V gene (reference sequence). This CDR3 contains 15 residues. The germline V and J ends were trimmed by 3 bases and 2 bases, with 13 bases remaining between them. CDR3 region: CASSHEQGNQETQYF. The CDR3 DNA reads as TGTGCCAGCAGCCACGAACAGGGTAATCAAGAGACCCAGTACTTC.

The chain employs TRBV11-2 and TRBJ2-5; 9 positions agree with TRBD2. The DNA end lines up better with TRBJ2-1; the J call may be wrong. The CDR3 runs 15 residues. Germline-derived CDR1 and CDR2 are SGHAT and FQNNGV. The CDR3 sequence is CASSTKTSGYNEQFF. The DNA of the CDR3 is TGTGCCAGCAGCACAAAGACTAGCGGTTACAATGAGCAGTTCTTC.

V usage is TRBV18 and J usage is TRBJ1-6; 12 bases agree with TRBD1. The germline gives CDR1 KGHSH, CDR2 LQKENI. The CDR3 extends over 13 amino acids. Germline trimming cut 8 bases from V and 12 bases from J; bases unmatched to any gene: 5. In nucleotides, the CDR3 is TGTGCCAGCCGGGGACAGGGGGCTATACCCCTCCACTTT. This translates into CASRGQGAIPLHF.

This clonotype was counted between two and nine times. The V gene is TRBV12-3 or TRBV12-4, the J gene TRBJ1-4; no reliable D call. The CDR3 runs to 13 residues. With 7 bases removed from V and 5 bases from J, the gap between germline ends came to 11 bases. In DNA, the CDR3 is TGTGCCAGCACCCTCAGCGAAAATGAAAAACTGTTTTTT. Translation: CASTLSENEKLFF.

The chain combines TRBV2 with TRBJ2-1, with 15 bases matching TRBD2. CDR1 is SNHLY, CDR2 FYNNEI, per germline. V dropped 6 bases and J dropped 5; count of bases not matched to a gene: 8. The CDR3 extends over 17 amino acids. For the CDR3, the DNA is TGTGCCAGCAGAAAGGGACTAGCGGGAGGTCCTCACAATGAGCAGTTCTTC. Translated, it gives CASRKGLAGGPHNEQFF.

J is TRBJ2-1 and V is TRBV4-1, with a weak D call TRBD2 (6 bases). The CDR3 length is 16 residues. Germline CDR1 and CDR2: MGHRA and YSYEKL. V was pared by 0 bases and J by 6 bases, with 15 bases between. CDR3 DNA: TGCGCCAGCAGCCAAGACGGGAGACCCTACGCCAATGAGCAGTTCTTC. This codes for CASSQDGRPYANEQFF.

This chain links TRBV12-3 or TRBV12-4 with TRBJ1-1, with D perhaps TRBD1 (6 bases). Trimming removed 3 bases from V and 5 bases from J, with 16 bases in between. This CDR3 contains 15 residues. The CDR3 nucleotides are TGTGCCAGCAGTTTGGTCGAGGGGGAGAGGACTGAAGCTTTCTTT. It yields the protein CASSLVEGERTEAFF.

This clonotype was counted between two and nine times. V and J are TRBV12-3 or TRBV12-4 and TRBJ2-3; 8 bases are shared with TRBD1. Trimming cost V 5 bases and J 0 bases; bases outside gene matches: 7. The CDR3 totals 16 residues. CDR3 residues: CASSPRTGTSTDTQYF. The CDR3 coding sequence is TGTGCCAGCAGTCCACGGACAGGGACTAGCACAGATACGCAGTATTTT.

This clonotype was detected only a few times. The J gene is TRBJ2-3, the V gene TRBV2; a possible D gene is TRBD2 (5 bases). The V end was cut by 0 bases, the J end by 1 base, with 14 bases between. The length of the CDR3 is 17 residues. Germline lookup yields CDR1 SNHLY and CDR2 FYNNEI. The CDR3 nucleotides are TGTGCCAGCAGTGAAGCGCGAAGGACTGGACGCACAGATACGCAGTATTTT. Translation gives CASSEARRTGRTDTQYF.

A few counts support this clonotype. The V call is TRBV6-2 or TRBV6-3, the J call TRBJ2-5, with 9 bases identical to TRBD1. V was clipped by 4 bases and J by 11 bases; unmatched bases: 11. In germline, CDR1 is MNHEY, CDR2 SVGEGT. The CDR3 has 14 amino acids. This CDR3 is CASSSPGQGGEQYF. As DNA, the CDR3 is TGTGCCAGCAGTTCACCGGGACAGGGAGGAGAGCAGTACTTC.

This clonotype was found a few times. The limits of the CDR3 on the DNA are not certain, so only TCRdb's listed CDR3 is given. This sequence joins TRBV21-1 and TRBJ2-5; no check of the table's D call, TRBD2, against the DNA was made. TRBV21-1 is classified as a pseudogene. The CDR3 spans 16 residues, counting both ends. The CDR3 loop reads CASSKDGPVGCGTLYF.

V and J are TRBV7-2 and TRBJ1-2, with D possibly being TRBD1 (5 bases). The CDR3 runs 12 residues. Between the trimmed V and J ends, which lost 0 bases and 8 bases, there was a span of 7 bases. In germline, CDR1 is SGHTA, CDR2 FQGNSA. The CDR3 loop reads CASSLARDGYTF. The CDR3 DNA follows: TGTGCCAGCAGCTTAGCCAGGGACGGCTACACCTTC.

This clonotype has more than one count but fewer than ten. This chain links TRBV15 with TRBJ2-1; 8 bases match TRBD2. J lost 8 bases, V lost 6 bases, and 21 bases had no gene match. Germline-derived CDR1 and CDR2 are LNHNV and YYDKDF (reference sequence). There are 18 residues in the CDR3. This CDR3 is CATRRSRGQEGAGDEQFF. In DNA form, the CDR3 reads TGTGCCACCAGAAGGTCTCGTGGACAAGAGGGAGCGGGGGATGAGCAGTTCTTC.

V usage is TRBV6-2 or TRBV6-3 and J usage is TRBJ1-1; tentatively, D is TRBD1 (5 bases). The CDR3 spans 15 residues. Trimming shortened V by 5 bases and J by 4 bases, and 17 bases separated the two germline ends. The germline V gene has CDR1 MNHEY and CDR2 SVGEGT. CDR3 coding DNA: TGTGCCAGCAGTCGCCCTCAGGGATTGACCACTGAAGCTTTCTTT. As protein: CASSRPQGLTTEAFF.

The chain joins TRBV5-6 to TRBJ2-7; D call uncertain. Per the germline V gene, CDR1 is SGHDT and CDR2 is YYEEEE. V shed 2 bases and J shed 4 bases, with 13 bases lying between them. CDR3 length: 14 residues. As DNA, the CDR3 is TGTGCCAGCAGCTTTGGTGGGGAAGGGTACGAGCAGTACTTC. As protein: CASSFGGEGYEQYF.